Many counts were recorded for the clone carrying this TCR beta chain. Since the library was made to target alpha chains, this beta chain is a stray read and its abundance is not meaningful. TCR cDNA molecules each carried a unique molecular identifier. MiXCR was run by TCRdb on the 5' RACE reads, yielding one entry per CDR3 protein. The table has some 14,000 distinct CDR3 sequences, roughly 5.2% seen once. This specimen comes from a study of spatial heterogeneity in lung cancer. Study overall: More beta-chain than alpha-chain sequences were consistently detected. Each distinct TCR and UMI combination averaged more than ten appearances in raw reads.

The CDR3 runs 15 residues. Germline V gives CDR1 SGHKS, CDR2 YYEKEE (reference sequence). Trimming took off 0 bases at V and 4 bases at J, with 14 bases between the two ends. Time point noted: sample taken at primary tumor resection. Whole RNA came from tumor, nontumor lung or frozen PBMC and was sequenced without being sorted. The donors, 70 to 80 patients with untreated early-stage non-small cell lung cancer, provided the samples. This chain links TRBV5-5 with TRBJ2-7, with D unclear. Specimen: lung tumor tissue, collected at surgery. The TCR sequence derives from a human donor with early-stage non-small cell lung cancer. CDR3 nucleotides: TGTGCCAGCAGCTTGGGGTCCGGTAACCTATACGAGCAGTACGTC. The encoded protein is CASSLGSGNLYEQYV.